This section outlines one T cell receptor (beta chain) sequence together with its context. Its antigen is not known. The data were obtained in a study of CD8 T cells in Susac syndrome. Study results and caveats: The study found that Susac CD8+ clonal expansion peaked in TEMRA cells and active patients.

V lost 0 bases and J 5 bases, leaving 20 bases between the germline ends. Germline assignment: CDR1 DFQATT and CDR2 SNEGSKA (reference sequence). The CDR3 has 18 residues. With random hexamers, reverse transcription was performed on about 0.45 to 1 ug of RNA. TCRdb analysed the immunoSEQ multiplex PCR reads with MiXCR anew, one entry per CDR3 protein. The profile shows tens of thousands of distinct CDR3 sequences, roughly 95% of them singletons. The clonotype originates from a human donor with Susac syndrome. The sequenced sample consisted of CD8+ T cells from PBMCs. V is TRBV20-1 and J is TRBJ1-6; tentative D call: TRBD1 (6 bases). Written as DNA, the CDR3 is TGCAGTGCTAGAGATCCCACGGCGGGGGGGCCAAATAATTCACCCCTCCACTTT. Protein sequence: CSARDPTAGGPNNSPLHF.